The 32 T cell receptor beta chains listed next were all sequenced from one sample in a study of identical twins. TCRdb reprocessed the 5' RACE reads via MiXCR and lists one record per CDR3 protein. This table has around 490,000 distinct CDR3 sequences, about 13% appearing once. This same sample was also taken into another study, of yellow fever vaccine responses in identical twins.

Sequenced material: CD4+ T cells sorted from blood. These receptors all stem from a woman aged 18 to 35 in good health.

J is TRBJ2-3 and V is TRBV7-6, with 7 bases that match TRBD2. Germline V CDR1 and CDR2: SGHVS, FNYEAQ. J gave up 2 bases and V 3 bases, and 8 bases lay outside the gene matches. The CDR3 consists of 16 residues. CDR3 protein: CASSLGLAESTDTQYF. The CDR3 DNA is TGTGCCAGCAGCTTGGGGCTAGCGGAATCCACAGATACGCAGTATTTT.

This clonotype was detected a few times. The chain couples TRBV5-1 to TRBJ2-1, with D tentatively TRBD2 (6 bases). CDR1 is SGHRS, CDR2 YFSETQ, per germline. The CDR3 runs 16 residues. The V end was cut by 2 bases, the J end by 0 bases, with 12 bases between. CDR3 sequence (DNA): TGCGCCAGCAGCTTTGGCGTCGGGAGCTCCTACAATGAGCAGTTCTTC. This translates into CASSFGVGSSYNEQFF.

This clonotype was counted between two and nine times. This sequence joins TRBV12-5 and TRBJ2-3; the D gene could be TRBD1 or TRBD2 (5 bases each). This CDR3 is built from 13 residues. Germline CDR1 and CDR2: LGHNT and FRNRAP. Trimming took 2 bases from V and 7 from J, leaving 10 bases between them. The CDR3 reads CASGLLGTNTQYF. CDR3 DNA sequence: TGTGCTAGTGGTTTGCTAGGGACCAATACGCAGTATTTT.

The rearrangement joins TRBV20-1 to TRBJ1-1, with TRBD1 as a possible D gene (5 bases). The CDR3 extends over 15 amino acids. Per the germline V gene, CDR1 is DFQATT and CDR2 is SNEGSKA (reference sequence). The ends were cut back, 0 bases at V and 2 bases at J, with 13 bases in the middle. CDR3 DNA: TGCAGTGCTAGAGATCCTCCAAGGGGTAACACTGAAGCTTTCTTT. It codes for CSARDPPRGNTEAFF.

This clonotype was seen only a few times. The genes are TRBV7-2 and TRBJ2-2; D gene uncertain. CDR3 size: 13 residues. Germline lookup yields CDR1 SGHTA and CDR2 FQGNSA. Deletions cut 5 bases from V and 6 bases from J, with 10 bases between. In DNA, the CDR3 is TGTGCCAGCAGCCCATTCAACTCCGGGGAGCTGTTTTTT. This encodes CASSPFNSGELFF. The variable domain in full, completed from reference TRBV7-2 and TRBJ2-2, reads GAGVSQSPSNKVTEKGKDVELRCDPISGHTALYWYRQSLGQGLEFLIYFQGNSAPDKSGLPSDRFSAERTGGSVSTLTIQRTQQEDSAVYLCASSPFNSGELFFGEGSRLTVL.

This clonotype has ten or more counts. This sequence joins TRBV11-2 and TRBJ2-1; possibly TRBD1 for D (5 bases). V was clipped by 4 bases and J by 0 bases, with 13 bases between them. Germline lookup yields CDR1 SGHAT and CDR2 FQNNGV. The CDR3 is 16 residues long. The CDR3 here is CASSSLQGYSYNEQFF. In nucleotides, the CDR3 is TGTGCCAGCAGCTCACTTCAGGGTTACTCCTACAATGAGCAGTTCTTC.

This chain uses TRBV20-1 with TRBJ2-1, with D possibly matching TRBD1 (5 bases). This CDR3 spans 16 amino acids. Trimming left V 2 bases short and J 1 base short, with 15 bases between. The germline V gene encodes CDR1 DFQATT and CDR2 SNEGSKA (reference sequence). The CDR3 loop reads CSARSQQGRSYNEQFF. The CDR3 DNA follows: TGCAGTGCTAGATCCCAGCAGGGTCGGTCCTACAATGAGCAGTTCTTC.

This chain uses TRBV9 with TRBJ1-1; tentatively, D is TRBD1 (5 bases). Trimming took off 3 bases at V and 4 bases at J, with 13 bases between the two ends. CDR1 and CDR2 (germline): SGDLS, YYNGEE. The CDR3 length is 14 residues. The CDR3 here is CASSGGVLGTEAFF. CDR3 DNA sequence: TGTGCCAGCAGCGGAGGGGTACTGGGCACTGAAGCTTTCTTT. Full variable domain (rest looked up from reference TRBV9 and TRBJ1-1): DSGVTQTPKHLITATGQRVTLRCSPRSGDLSVYWYQQSLDQGLQFLIQYYNGEERAKGNILERFSAQQFPDLHSELNLSSLELGDSALYFCASSGGVLGTEAFFGQGTRLTVV.

This clonotype was seen a few times. The V call is TRBV6-5, the J call TRBJ2-5; perhaps TRBD1 as D (5 bases). Germline V gene data show CDR1 as MNHEY and CDR2 as SVGAGI. Trimming removed 2 bases from V and 4 bases from J, with 17 bases in between. This CDR3 contains 16 residues. The chain's CDR3 is CASSYAKGATGETQYF. CDR3 nucleotides: TGTGCCAGCAGTTACGCCAAAGGGGCGACGGGAGAGACCCAGTACTTC.

This clonotype was detected only a few times. The rearrangement links TRBV2 to TRBJ1-1; D is ambiguous. The germline V gene encodes CDR1 SNHLY and CDR2 FYNNEI. This CDR3 comprises 13 residues. The V end lost 8 bases, the J end lost 1 base, and 11 bases lay between the germline ends. The chain's CDR3 is CASQSWGNTEAFF. The CDR3 region has the DNA TGTGCCAGCCAGAGTTGGGGGAACACTGAAGCTTTCTTT.

This clonotype was seen a handful of times. The chain recombines TRBV28 with TRBJ1-2; maybe TRBD1 (5 bases). Deletions cut 5 bases from V and 2 bases from J, with 12 bases between. The germline gives CDR1 MDHEN, CDR2 SYDVKM. This CDR3 region has 14 residues. DNA for the CDR3: TGTGCCAGCAGTATCCGCAGGGTAAACTATGGCTACACCTTC. Protein product: CASSIRRVNYGYTF.

The chain uses TRBV27 and TRBJ2-3; D unclear. There are 13 residues in the CDR3. CDR1 is MNHEY and CDR2 is SMNVEV in the germline V gene (reference sequence). Trimming stripped 5 bases from V and 1 base from J, with 7 bases between. The CDR3 DNA is TGTGCCAGCAGTCCATGGGGCACAGATACGCAGTATTTT. This translates into CASSPWGTDTQYF.

The chain couples TRBV20-1 to TRBJ2-1, with 10 bases identical to TRBD2. Looked up from germline, CDR1 is DFQATT and CDR2 is SNEGSKA (reference sequence). The V gene end was trimmed by 6 bases and the J gene end by 5 bases; junction bases not matched to a gene: 7. There are 14 residues in the CDR3. CDR3 bases: TGCAGTGCCTCCGTGCTAGCGGGGGACAATGAGCAGTTCTTC. It codes for CSASVLAGDNEQFF.

J is TRBJ2-7 and V is TRBV6-5; D ambiguous. The CDR3 runs to 15 residues. V lost 0 bases to trimming and J lost 1 base, with 10 bases between them. CDR1 is MNHEY, CDR2 SVGAGI, per germline. The CDR3 protein is CASSYSSGLSYEQYF. CDR3 nucleotide sequence: TGTGCCAGCAGTTACTCCTCCGGGCTGTCCTACGAGCAGTACTTC.

The chain is built from TRBV18 and TRBJ2-5, with TRBD1 as a possible D gene (5 bases). The CDR3 loop spans 15 amino acids. V lost 3 bases to trimming and J lost 0 bases, with 11 bases between them. Germline V gives CDR1 KGHSH, CDR2 LQKENI. The CDR3 loop is CASSPRVDNQETQYF. As DNA, the CDR3 is TGTGCCAGCTCACCTAGAGTGGACAACCAAGAGACCCAGTACTTC. The full variable domain, completed using reference TRBV18 and TRBJ2-5, is NAGVMQNPRHLVRRRGQEARLRCSPMKGHSHVYWYRQLPEEGLKFMVYLQKENIIDESGMPKERFSAEFPKEGPSILRIQQVVRGDSAAYFCASSPRVDNQETQYFGPGTRLLVL.

There are a few counts of this clonotype. This chain links TRBV27 with TRBJ2-2, with TRBD2 matching 9 bases. Trimming removed 6 bases from V and 5 bases from J; junction bases left unmatched: 4. This CDR3 spans 14 amino acids. Germline V gene data show CDR1 as MNHEY and CDR2 as SMNVEV (reference sequence). The CDR3 region is CASRVAGATGELFF. CDR3 DNA: TGTGCCAGCAGGGTAGCGGGGGCTACCGGGGAGCTGTTTTTT.

This clonotype showed up many times. The gene calls are TRBV3-1 and TRBJ1-3; 8 bases line up with TRBD1. The CDR3 runs to 15 residues. V was clipped by 1 base and J by 1 base; unmatched bases: 0. Per the germline V gene, CDR1 is LGHDT and CDR2 is YNNKEL (reference sequence). CDR3 DNA: TGTGCCAGCAGCCAAGGGACAGGGTCTGGAAACACCATATATTTT. Encoded protein: CASSQGTGSGNTIYF.

This clonotype came up a few times. The genes are TRBV18 and TRBJ2-3; no firm D call. Between the trimmed V and J ends, which lost 4 bases and 2 bases, there was a span of 13 bases. In germline, CDR1 is KGHSH, CDR2 LQKENI. There are 15 residues in the CDR3. For the CDR3, the DNA is TGTGCCAGCTCACGGTCTGGGCCACCCACAGATACGCAGTATTTT. It translates to CASSRSGPPTDTQYF.

The sample holds many counts of this clonotype. This sequence joins TRBV3-1 and TRBJ1-5; the D is unclear. Germline lookup yields CDR1 LGHDT and CDR2 YNNKEL (reference sequence). This CDR3 contains 16 residues. Between the trimmed V and J ends, which lost 1 base and 2 bases, there was a span of 12 bases. CDR3 sequence reads: CASSQGGHGGNQPQHF. CDR3 in DNA: TGTGCCAGCAGCCAAGGAGGGCACGGAGGCAATCAGCCCCAGCATTTT.

V gene TRBV3-1 combines with J gene TRBJ2-7; D is uncertain. Germline CDR1 and CDR2: LGHDT and YNNKEL (reference sequence). V was clipped by 2 bases and J by 2 bases, with 4 bases between them. The CDR3 extends over 12 amino acids. The DNA of the CDR3 is TGTGCCAGCAGCCAAAGTCCCTACGAGCAGTACTTC. Translated, it gives CASSQSPYEQYF.

This clonotype was recorded only once. The chain couples TRBV6-2 or TRBV6-3 to TRBJ2-3, with D perhaps matching TRBD2 (7 bases). The CDR3 extends over 18 amino acids. Trimming pared 3 bases from V and 1 base from J, leaving 20 bases between. Germline V gene data show CDR1 as MNHEY and CDR2 as SVGEGT. In DNA form, the CDR3 reads TGTGCCAGCAGTTATCCCCGGGGGGCGCGAGGCCGCACAGATACGCAGTATTTT. Translation: CASSYPRGARGRTDTQYF.

CDR3 amino acids: CASSVGGDYNEQFF. CDR3 DNA sequence: TGCGCCAGCAGCGTGGGTGGGGATTACAATGAGCAGTTCTTC. V and J are TRBV5-1 and TRBJ2-1; no clear D. Trimming cost V 4 bases and J 4 bases, with 12 bases left between them. This CDR3 is built from 14 residues. The germline V gene encodes CDR1 SGHRS and CDR2 YFSETQ. Complete variable domain (other parts from reference TRBV5-1 and TRBJ2-1): KAGVTQTPRYLIKTRGQQVTLSCSPISGHRSVSWYQQTPGQGLQFLFEYFSETQRNKGNFPGRFSGRQFSNSRSEMNVSTLELGDSALYLCASSVGGDYNEQFFGPGTRLTVL.

In DNA, the CDR3 is TGTGCCAGCAGCTTTAGCGGGAGGTTTGAGCAGTTCTTC. Residues: CASSFSGRFEQFF. V usage is TRBV11-2 and J usage is TRBJ2-1; 10 nucleotides agree with TRBD2. CDR1 and CDR2 from the germline V gene are SGHAT and FQNNGV. Losses at the gene ends were 3 bases for V and 9 bases for J; bases not matched to a gene: 2. CDR3 length: 13 amino acids.

In this sample, this clonotype turned up many times. The V gene is TRBV5-1, the J gene TRBJ2-1; D may be TRBD1 (6 bases). The germline V gene has CDR1 SGHRS and CDR2 YFSETQ. The CDR3 spans 15 residues. Deletions cut 0 bases from V and 1 base from J, with 8 bases between. The CDR3 protein is CASSLAGTSYNEQFF. The DNA of the CDR3 is TGCGCCAGCAGCTTGGCTGGGACATCCTACAATGAGCAGTTCTTC.

This clonotype was recorded at least ten times. V is TRBV5-1 and J is TRBJ2-2; 7 nucleotides line up with TRBD1. CDR1 is SGHRS and CDR2 is YFSETQ in the germline V gene. This CDR3 has 17 residues. J was trimmed by 0 bases and V by 1 base; bases with no gene match: 6. CDR3: CASSLTGVSANTGELFF. The CDR3, as DNA: TGCGCCAGCAGCTTGACAGGGGTCAGCGCGAACACCGGGGAGCTGTTTTTT.

This clonotype was detected a few times. The chain links TRBV6-2 or TRBV6-3 to TRBJ2-3; 13 positions match TRBD2. Per the germline V gene, CDR1 is MNHEY and CDR2 is SVGEGT. After removal of 8 bases from V and 6 bases from J, the junction contained 14 bases not matched to a gene. The CDR3 has 17 residues. The CDR3 loop reads CASGRTSGRALVDTQYF. In DNA form, the CDR3 reads TGTGCCAGCGGGAGAACTAGCGGGAGGGCCCTGGTGGATACGCAGTATTTT.

There are a few counts of this clonotype. The chain has TRBV2 and TRBJ2-5; D is perhaps TRBD2 (7 bases). V dropped 7 bases and J dropped 9 bases, with 18 bases sitting between them. CDR1 is SNHLY, CDR2 FYNNEI, per germline. There are 13 residues in the CDR3. Here the CDR3 reads CASKRGGATAQYF. CDR3 in DNA: TGTGCCAGCAAGCGAGGGGGGGCCACGGCCCAGTACTTC.

This clonotype was recorded a few times. The rearrangement joins TRBV12-3 or TRBV12-4 to TRBJ2-1, with 9 bases matching TRBD1. Losses at the gene ends were 3 bases for V and 5 bases for J; bases not matched to a gene: 5. This CDR3 has 15 residues. The CDR3, as DNA: TGTGCCAGCAGTTTGCGGGACAGGGCCCACAATGAGCAGTTCTTC. Translation gives CASSLRDRAHNEQFF.

The sample holds a few counts of this clonotype. The rearrangement uses TRBV5-5 and TRBJ2-7; the match to TRBD2 covers 16 bases. Germline-derived CDR1 and CDR2 are SGHKS and YYEKEE (reference sequence). This CDR3 is 19 amino acids long. The J segment lost 2 bases and the V segment lost 0 bases, leaving 8 bases of the junction unmatched. CDR3 bases: TGTGCCAGCAGCTTGGTCGGGACTAGCGGGAGGGTCAGCGCCTACGAGCAGTACTTC. Translation gives CASSLVGTSGRVSAYEQYF.

This clonotype turned up a few times. The genes are TRBV13 and TRBJ2-7, with D tentatively TRBD2 (6 bases). This CDR3 region has 14 residues. The ends were cut back, 6 bases at V and 4 bases at J, with 16 bases in the middle. From germline, CDR1 is PRHDT and CDR2 FYEKMQ (reference sequence). The chain's CDR3 is CASRGAGTSYEQYF. In DNA, the CDR3 is TGTGCCAGCAGGGGAGCGGGTACATCGTACGAGCAGTACTTC.

There are a few counts of this clonotype. The CDR3 carries no conserved terminal phenylalanine or tryptophan, so it likely arises from a read error. The J gene is TRBJ2-3, the V gene TRBV12-3 or TRBV12-4, with a tentative D call TRBD2 (6 bases). The CDR3 length is 14 residues. Deletions cut 6 bases from V and 2 bases from J, with 12 bases between. The CDR3 protein is CASRGTLPTDTQYV. CDR3 nucleotides: TGTGCCAGCAGGGGGACTCTGCCCACAGATACGCAGTATGTT.

This chain links TRBV12-3 or TRBV12-4 with TRBJ1-5, with D possibly TRBD1 on 5 matching bases. V lost 7 bases and J 7 bases, leaving 14 bases between the germline ends. The CDR3 totals 13 residues. Here the CDR3 reads CASNRDGEQPQHF. CDR3 nucleotide sequence: TGTGCCAGCAACCGGGACGGTGAGCAGCCCCAGCATTTT.